This TCR beta chain is drawn from a study of beta chain features in type 1 diabetes. Whole-study results and caveats: Patients with Type 1 diabetes showed moderately but significantly shorter TCRB CDR3s in all four CD4+ subsets. The naive, central memory and Treg TCRB repertoires showed an apparent similarity that was greater among patients than among healthy donors.

Expressed TCRB transcripts were sequenced, since all the RNA that had been isolated was reverse transcribed. Clones were sequenced by immunoSEQ multiplex PCR, and TCRdb holds only the in-frame ones, with some missing. The sample has fewer than 400,000 clones, 7% to 9% seen once. Germline CDR1 and CDR2: MDHEN and SYDVKM. Trimming removed 5 bases at V and 4 bases at J, with 15 bases between. This CDR3 contains 15 residues. Remarks on this clone: Its specificity is not known.

The sequence came from a young woman in good health. V gene TRBV28 combines with J gene TRBJ1-5, with a possible D match to TRBD1 (6 bases). Input material: central memory CD4+ T cells from blood. The CDR3: CASSPYSGANQPQHF. CDR3 nucleotides: TGTGCCAGCAGTCCCTACTCAGGGGCTAATCAGCCCCAGCATTTT.